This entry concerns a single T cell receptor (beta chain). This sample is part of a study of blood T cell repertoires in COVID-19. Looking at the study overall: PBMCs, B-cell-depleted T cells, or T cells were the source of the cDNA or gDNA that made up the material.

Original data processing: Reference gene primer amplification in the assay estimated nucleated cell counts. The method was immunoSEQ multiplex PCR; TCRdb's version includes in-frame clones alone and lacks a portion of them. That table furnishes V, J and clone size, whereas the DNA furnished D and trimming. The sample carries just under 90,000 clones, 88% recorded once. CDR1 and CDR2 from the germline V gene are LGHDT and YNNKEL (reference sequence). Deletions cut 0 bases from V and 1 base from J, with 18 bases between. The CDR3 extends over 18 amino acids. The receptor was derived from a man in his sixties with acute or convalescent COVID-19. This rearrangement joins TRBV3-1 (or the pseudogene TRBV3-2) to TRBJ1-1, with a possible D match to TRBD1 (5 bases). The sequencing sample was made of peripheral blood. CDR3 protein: CASSQDRGVGKRNTEAFF. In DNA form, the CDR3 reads TGTGCCAGCAGCCAAGATCGGGGGGTCGGTAAGCGGAACACTGAAGCTTTCTTT.